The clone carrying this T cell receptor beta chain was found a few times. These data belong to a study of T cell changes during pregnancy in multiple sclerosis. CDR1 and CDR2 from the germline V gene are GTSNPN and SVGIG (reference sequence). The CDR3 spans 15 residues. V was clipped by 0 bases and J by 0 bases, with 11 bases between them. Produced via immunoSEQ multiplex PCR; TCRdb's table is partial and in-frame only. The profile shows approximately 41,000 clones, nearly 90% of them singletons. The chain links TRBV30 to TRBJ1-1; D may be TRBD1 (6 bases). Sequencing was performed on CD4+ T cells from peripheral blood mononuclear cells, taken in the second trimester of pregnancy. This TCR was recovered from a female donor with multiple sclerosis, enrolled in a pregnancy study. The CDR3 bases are TGTGCCTGGAGTGTAAAGGGGGTTCTGAACACTGAAGCTTTCTTT. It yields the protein CAWSVKGVLNTEAFF. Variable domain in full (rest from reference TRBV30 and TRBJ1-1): SQTIHQWPATLVQPVGSPLSLECTVEGTSNPNLYWYRQAAGRGLQLLFYSVGIGQISSEVPQNLSASRPQDRQFILSSKKLLLSDSGFYLCAWSVKGVLNTEAFFGQGTRLTVV.